The source of this T cell receptor (beta chain) is a study of T-cell reconstitution after alpha-beta-depleted transplantation in children. Whole-study results and caveats: Roughly two months post-transplant, alpha-beta T cells reportedly originated from several hundred graft clones that had expanded. T-cell numbers and diversity, one year after transplant, stemmed largely from T cells that were newly produced. Surviving recipient cells, namely T cells and thymic progenitors, were the source of high day-60 TCRbeta diversity in some patients.

This clonotype appeared a few times. No antigen is known for it. CDR3 length: 17 residues. CDR1 and CDR2 (germline): LGHNA, YNFKEQ. The V and J ends lost 1 base and 3 bases, in that order; junction bases with no gene match: 4. Unique molecular identifiers were used in preparing the TCRbeta library. TCRdb reprocessed the PCR reads via MiXCR and lists one record per CDR3 protein. The profile shows 300,000 to 400,000 distinct CDR3 sequences, around 16% of them singletons. This material consisted of PBMCs, mostly from graft donor cells, taken 360 days after TCRalphabeta/CD19-depleted stem cell transplant. The chain joins TRBV4-2 to TRBJ2-3; TRBD2 aligns across 13 bases. This clonotype was obtained from a male patient aged 2-15 years who had a stem cell transplant for acute lymphoblastic leukemia, so the T cells may come from the graft donor. The CDR3 DNA reads TGTGCCAGCAGCCAAGCCCGGACTAGCGGGAGAACAGATACGCAGTATTTT. This translates into CASSQARTSGRTDTQYF.